This entry lists 27 T cell receptor beta chains sequenced from one sample in a study of blood T cell repertoires in COVID-19. Assay: immunoSEQ multiplex PCR; the TCRdb copy retains only in-frame clones and omits some. The profile shows 100,000 to 150,000 clones, 90% to 95% of them singletons. Specimen: peripheral blood. The receptor source for this set is a man between 45 and 60 years old with COVID-19, enrolled during active disease.

The V and J genes are TRBV19 and TRBJ2-1; 12 bases are shared with TRBD2. Looked up from germline, CDR1 is LNHDA and CDR2 is SQIVND (reference sequence). CDR3 length equals 17 residues. V lost 3 bases, J lost 4 bases, and 7 bases stayed unmatched. CDR3 sequence: CASSIYPTSGRYNEQFF. The CDR3, as DNA: TGTGCCAGTAGTATCTATCCGACTAGCGGGAGATACAATGAGCAGTTCTTC.

The genes are TRBV9 and TRBJ2-1; D is undetermined. CDR3 size: 11 residues. The V and J ends lost 0 bases and 7 bases respectively, with 2 bases between them. Germline values: CDR1 SGDLS, CDR2 YYNGEE. CDR3 loop: CASSVANEQFF. The DNA for the CDR3 is TGTGCCAGCAGCGTAGCTAATGAGCAGTTCTTC.

The chain uses TRBV29-1 and TRBJ2-1, with D unclear. The V gene's germline CDR1 is SQVTM and CDR2 ANQGSEA. The CDR3 has 10 amino acids. V lost 4 bases and J 6 bases, leaving 4 bases between the germline ends. The CDR3 DNA sequence: TGCAGCGTTGCCAGCAATGAGCAGTTCTTC. It encodes CSVASNEQFF.

J is TRBJ2-7 and V is TRBV5-6; D possibly corresponds to TRBD2 (6 bases). Germline CDR1 reads SGHDT; CDR2 reads YYEEEE. This CDR3 spans 15 amino acids. Trimming cost V 2 bases and J 3 bases, with 15 bases left between them. The CDR3 nucleotides read TGTGCCAGCAGCTTAGCGGGTAGGGTTTACTACGAGCAGTACGTC. Translating gives CASSLAGRVYYEQYV.

The rearrangement uses TRBV5-4 and TRBJ2-2, with TRBD1 identical over 7 bases. V was clipped by 3 bases and J by 3 bases; unmatched bases: 2. This CDR3 is built from 14 residues. Per germline, CDR1 SGHNT and CDR2 YYREEE (reference sequence). CDR3 protein: CASSSGQHTGELFF. The CDR3 DNA reads as TGTGCCAGCAGCTCGGGACAGCACACCGGGGAGCTGTTTTTT.

The V call is TRBV29-1, the J call TRBJ1-2; the match to TRBD1 covers 9 bases. The length of the CDR3 is 14 residues. Germline CDR1 SQVTM, CDR2 ANQGSEA. Losses at the gene ends were 4 bases for V and 4 bases for J; bases not matched to a gene: 7. The CDR3 bases are TGCAGCGTTGTGACGGGACAGGGTGTCTATGGCTACACCTTC. Translating it yields CSVVTGQGVYGYTF. The full variable domain, with the rest looked up from reference TRBV29-1 and TRBJ1-2, is SAVISQKPSRDICQRGTSLTIQCQVDSQVTMMFWYRQQPGQSLTLIATANQGSEATYESGFVIDKFPISRPNLTFSTLTVSNMSPEDSSIYLCSVVTGQGVYGYTFGSGTRLTVV.

In DNA, the CDR3 is TGTGCCAGCAGCACACAGGGGACGACCCAGTACTTC. Translating it yields CASSTQGTTQYF. The chain joins TRBV5-5 to TRBJ2-5, with TRBD1 identical over 7 bases. The J segment lost 7 bases and the V segment lost 4 bases, leaving 4 bases of the junction unmatched. Germline V gene lookup returns CDR1 SGHKS and CDR2 YYEKEE (reference sequence). This CDR3 spans 12 amino acids.

The rearrangement joins TRBV28 to TRBJ2-5, with 10 bases lining up with TRBD1. The germline CDR1 and CDR2 sequences are MDHEN and SYDVKM. The length of the CDR3 is 14 residues. V lost 2 bases, J lost 4 bases, and 1 base stayed unmatched. CDR3: CASSLGDRGETQYF. The CDR3 DNA sequence: TGTGCCAGCAGTTTAGGGGACAGGGGAGAGACCCAGTACTTC.

The genes are TRBV27 and TRBJ1-2, with TRBD1 matching 9 bases. This CDR3 contains 13 residues. V gave up 8 bases and J gave up 4 bases; unmatched junction bases: 5. The germline V gene has CDR1 MNHEY and CDR2 SMNVEV (reference sequence). Here the CDR3 DNA reads TGTGCCAGCTGGGACAGGGACTTCTATGGCTACACCTTC. This encodes CASWDRDFYGYTF.

V is TRBV19 and J is TRBJ1-1, with 11 bases fitting TRBD1. Germline trimming cut 5 bases from V and 10 bases from J; bases unmatched to any gene: 6. This CDR3 is 13 amino acids long. Germline V gene sequence: CDR1 LNHDA, CDR2 SQIVND (reference sequence). CDR3 sequence reads: CASSGRTGGVAFF. CDR3 nucleotide sequence: TGTGCCAGTAGTGGACGGACAGGGGGCGTAGCTTTCTTT. Complete variable domain (other parts from reference TRBV19 and TRBJ1-1): DGGITQSPKYLFRKEGQNVTLSCEQNLNHDAMYWYRQDPGQGLRLIYYSQIVNDFQKGDIAEGYSVSREKKESFPLTVTSAQKNPTAFYLCASSGRTGGVAFFGQGTRLTVV.

This sequence joins TRBV18 and TRBJ2-5, with TRBD1 matching over 8 bases. The CDR3 spans 13 residues. Per the germline V gene, CDR1 is KGHSH and CDR2 is LQKENI. V trimming: 4 bases; J trimming: 4 bases; junction bases outside the gene matches: 2. As DNA, the CDR3 is TGTGCCAGCTCACACAGGGGGGCAGAGACCCAGTACTTC. As protein: CASSHRGAETQYF.

V gene TRBV28 combines with J gene TRBJ1-5, with unresolved D. V was trimmed by 6 bases and J by 7 bases, leaving 10 bases between them. The CDR3 has 12 residues. The germline V gene has CDR1 MDHEN and CDR2 SYDVKM. The CDR3 loop is CASRRGGQPQHF. CDR3 nucleotide sequence: TGTGCCAGCAGACGTGGCGGGCAGCCCCAGCATTTT. Variable domain in full (rest from reference TRBV28 and TRBJ1-5): DVKVTQSSRYLVKRTGEKVFLECVQDMDHENMFWYRQDPGLGLRLIYFSYDVKMKEKGDIPEGYSVSREKKERFSLILESASTNQTSMYLCASRRGGQPQHFGDGTRLSIL.

The chain employs TRBV30 and TRBJ1-1; no definite D call. The CDR3 contains 13 residues. CDR1 and CDR2 from the germline V gene are GTSNPN and SVGIG (reference sequence). Deletions cut 3 bases from V and 4 bases from J, with 12 bases between. CDR3 sequence reads: CAWRREPGTEAFF. The CDR3 nucleotides read TGTGCCTGGAGAAGGGAGCCTGGCACTGAAGCTTTCTTT.

The CDR3 nucleotides are TGTGCCACCAACCGCGACAGGCCCAAAAACATTCAGTACTTC. Encoded protein: CATNRDRPKNIQYF. The chain combines TRBV24-1 with TRBJ2-4; D perhaps matches TRBD1 (6 bases). This CDR3 comprises 14 residues. With 8 bases removed from V and 2 bases from J, the gap between germline ends came to 12 bases. Looked up from germline, CDR1 is KGHDR and CDR2 is SFDVKD.

The chain couples TRBV25-1 to TRBJ2-1; perhaps TRBD2 as D (5 bases). Trimming removed 2 bases from V and 10 bases from J, with 9 bases in between. This CDR3 region has 12 residues. Per the germline V gene, CDR1 is MGHDK and CDR2 is SYGVNS. The CDR3 spells CASSELWEEQFF. CDR3 DNA: TGTGCCAGCAGTGAACTCTGGGAGGAGCAGTTCTTC. The full variable domain, completed using reference TRBV25-1 and TRBJ2-1, is EADIYQTPRYLVIGTGKKITLECSQTMGHDKMYWYQQDPGMELHLIHYSYGVNSTEKGDLSSESTVSRIRTEHFPLTLESARPSHTSQYLCASSELWEEQFFGPGTRLTVL.

This rearrangement joins TRBV9 to TRBJ2-7; no definite D call. This CDR3 has 13 amino acids. From germline, CDR1 is SGDLS and CDR2 YYNGEE. V gave up 0 bases and J gave up 7 bases, with 11 bases separating them. The CDR3 DNA follows: TGTGCCAGCAGCGTAGTTGCGAGAAGTGAGCAGTACGTC. The encoded protein is CASSVVARSEQYV.

This sequence joins TRBV27 and TRBJ2-5; D ambiguous. CDR1 and CDR2 (germline): MNHEY, SMNVEV (reference sequence). V dropped 2 bases and J dropped 2 bases, with 6 bases sitting between them. This CDR3 has 13 amino acids. CDR3 sequence reads: CASSLSKQETQYF. In DNA, the CDR3 is TGTGCCAGCAGTTTAAGCAAACAAGAGACCCAGTACTTC.

The chain is built from TRBV18 and TRBJ2-3; 11 bases are shared with TRBD2. The germline V gene encodes CDR1 KGHSH and CDR2 LQKENI. Trimming took 1 base from V and 3 from J; bases not matched to a gene: 3. The CDR3 spans 16 residues. The CDR3 coding sequence is TGTGCCAGCTCACCACGACTAGCGGGAATTACAGATACGCAGTATTTT. Translating gives CASSPRLAGITDTQYF. Together with reference TRBV18 and TRBJ2-3, the CDR3 gives the full variable domain: NAGVMQNPRHLVRRRGQEARLRCSPMKGHSHVYWYRQLPEEGLKFMVYLQKENIIDESGMPKERFSAEFPKEGPSILRIQQVVRGDSAAYFCASSPRLAGITDTQYFGPGTRLTVL.

This clone is medium-sized (0.01 to 0.1%) by share. This chain joins TRBV6-2 or TRBV6-3 and TRBJ2-7, with 7 positions matching TRBD1. Germline CDR1 MNHEY, CDR2 SVGEGT. This CDR3 region has 16 residues. V lost 0 bases, J lost 1 base, and 6 bases stayed unmatched. The CDR3, as DNA: TGTGCCAGCAGTTACTCCCCTCGGGACAGATCCTACGAGCAGTACTTC. It codes for CASSYSPRDRSYEQYF.

The chain uses TRBV5-4 and TRBJ2-5; no clear D. V lost 0 bases to trimming and J lost 3 bases, with 9 bases between them. Germline V lookup: CDR1 SGHNT, CDR2 YYREEE (reference sequence). The CDR3 extends over 14 amino acids. CDR3 sequence (DNA): TGTGCCAGCAGCTTGGAACCTACTAAAGAGACCCAGTACTTC. It codes for CASSLEPTKETQYF.

This chain joins TRBV5-1 and TRBJ2-3; 9 positions agree with TRBD2. This CDR3 region has 14 residues. In germline, CDR1 is SGHRS, CDR2 YFSETQ. V lost 4 bases to trimming and J lost 5 bases; unmatched junction nucleotides: 5. Here the CDR3 reads CASSLAGGLDTQYF. The CDR3 DNA is TGCGCCAGCAGCCTCGCGGGAGGGTTAGATACGCAGTATTTT.

The CDR3 protein is CASSEALGAGETQYF. CDR3 nucleotide sequence: TGTGCCAGCAGTGAAGCACTAGGGGCGGGGGAGACCCAGTACTTC. The rearrangement links TRBV2 to TRBJ2-5; tentative D call: TRBD2 (6 bases). Between the trimmed V and J ends, which lost 0 bases and 5 bases, there was a span of 13 bases. CDR3 length: 15 residues. Per germline, CDR1 SNHLY and CDR2 FYNNEI.

The V and J genes are TRBV3-1 (or the pseudogene TRBV3-2) and TRBJ2-1; D possibly corresponds to TRBD2 (6 bases). The CDR3 length is 14 residues. Germline assignment: CDR1 LGHDT and CDR2 YNNKEL (reference sequence). Deletions cut 8 bases from V and 2 bases from J, with 13 bases between. The CDR3 reads CASRASGAYNEQFF. CDR3 DNA: TGTGCCAGCCGGGCCTCGGGGGCCTACAATGAGCAGTTCTTC.

The CDR3 DNA reads TGTGCCAGCAGCCAAAACGGGGGTTTGAATGAGCAGTTCTTC. Protein: CASSQNGGLNEQFF. The chain links TRBV7-3 to TRBJ2-1; D is possibly TRBD2 (6 bases). Germline V gene lookup returns CDR1 SGHTA and CDR2 FQGTGA. The CDR3 spans 14 residues. Trimming pared 5 bases from V and 7 bases from J, leaving 15 bases between.

The chain recombines TRBV7-3 with TRBJ2-3; D may be TRBD2 (5 bases). From germline, CDR1 is SGHTA and CDR2 FQGTGA. Trimming shortened V by 2 bases and J by 2 bases, and 14 bases separated the two germline ends. This CDR3 comprises 16 residues. DNA of the CDR3: TGTGCCAGCAGCTTATCGGCTGGAGGCAACACAGATACGCAGTATTTT. This codes for CASSLSAGGNTDTQYF.

The J gene is TRBJ1-3, the V gene TRBV5-6, with D unclear. V was clipped by 5 bases and J by 0 bases, with 6 bases between them. CDR1 SGHDT and CDR2 YYEEEE come from the germline V gene. This CDR3 has 13 residues. The CDR3 DNA follows: TGTGCCAGCAGATTCTTCTCTGGAAACACCATATATTTT. It encodes CASRFFSGNTIYF.

V usage is TRBV19 and J usage is TRBJ1-2; D is unclear. Trimming shortened V by 7 bases and J by 5 bases, and 11 bases separated the two germline ends. Germline CDR1 and CDR2: LNHDA and SQIVND (reference sequence). There are 12 residues in the CDR3. The chain's CDR3 is CASIDTDYGYTF. CDR3 bases: TGTGCCAGTATTGACACAGATTATGGCTACACCTTC.